A single sample gave rise to the 8 T cell receptor beta chains below, sequenced in a study of Graves' ophthalmopathy and Graves' hyperthyroidism. The TCR beta CDR3 regions underwent amplification from RNA transcripts. HTBI primers were used in a first-round RT-PCR, which preceded a second-round multiplex PCR. Using its own MiXCR run on the multiplex PCR reads, TCRdb lists one record per CDR3 protein. This sample has about 700,000 distinct CDR3 sequences; 40% occur once, and the top ten carry approximately 43%. Sequencing was carried out using peripheral blood. The receptors derive from an adult man with Graves' ophthalmopathy.

V and J are TRBV25-1 and TRBJ1-6; D is unclear. The ends were cut back, 6 bases at V and 7 bases at J, with 19 bases in the middle. Germline assignment: CDR1 MGHDK and CDR2 SYGVNS. The length of the CDR3 is 16 residues. This CDR3 reads CASRGTSKVLNSPLHF. In nucleotides, the CDR3 is TGTGCCAGCAGGGGAACCTCGAAGGTGCTGAATTCACCCCTCCACTTT.

Many counts were recorded for this clonotype. J is TRBJ2-7 and V is TRBV9; no clear D gene. The CDR3 runs to 13 residues. CDR1 is SGDLS, CDR2 YYNGEE, per germline. V lost 2 bases and J 6 bases, leaving 12 bases between the germline ends. This CDR3 reads CASSVDHRSEQYF. The CDR3 DNA reads TGTGCCAGCAGCGTTGACCACCGATCCGAGCAGTACTTC.

The chain couples TRBV10-3 to TRBJ2-1; 9 positions match TRBD2. Looked up from germline, CDR1 is ENHRY and CDR2 is SYGVKD. The CDR3 covers 17 residues. V lost 0 bases to trimming and J lost 5 bases; unmatched junction nucleotides: 8. As DNA, the CDR3 is TGTGCCATCAGTGAGTCGACCACGACTAGCGGAAACAATGAGCAGTTCTTC. Encoded protein: CAISESTTTSGNNEQFF.

In this sample, this clonotype turned up a few times. At one of its ends the junction is not consistent with the germline gene, which may arise from a read error. The rearrangement links TRBV6-1 to TRBJ1-2; D remains ambiguous. The CDR3 consists of 13 residues. Germline CDR1 is MNHNS and CDR2 is SASEGT. The DNA for the CDR3 is TGTGCCAACAGTGACTCCCCGTCCCGGGGCTACACCTTC. Protein sequence: CANSDSPSRGYTF.

This clonotype was seen a single time. A read error may explain this, as a much larger clone is one base away. The chain couples TRBV20-1 to TRBJ1-4; D possibly corresponds to TRBD1 (5 bases). Germline CDR1 DFQATT, CDR2 SNEGSKA (reference sequence). The CDR3 covers 12 residues. V shed 6 bases and J shed 3 bases, with 8 bases lying between them. CDR3: CSAREANEKLFF. CDR3 nucleotides: TGCAGTGCCAGGGAGGCTAATGAAAAACTGTTTTTT.

The chain uses TRBV12-3 or TRBV12-4 and TRBJ1-4; no definite D call. Trimming took 2 bases from V and 4 from J, leaving 14 bases between them. The CDR3 is 16 amino acids. In DNA form, the CDR3 reads TGTGCCAGCAGTTTATTTCCGGCAGGAGGTAATGAAAAACTGTTTTTT. This encodes CASSLFPAGGNEKLFF.

Only a few counts were recorded for this clonotype. The chain employs TRBV7-9 and TRBJ2-2; unclear D gene. The CDR3 runs to 12 residues. The germline gives CDR1 SEHNR, CDR2 FQNEAQ (reference sequence). Trimming pared 8 bases from V and 3 bases from J, leaving 7 bases between. The CDR3 coding sequence is TGTGCCAGCTTTTATTACACCGGGGAGCTGTTTTTT. Translation gives CASFYYTGELFF. Combining the CDR3 with reference TRBV7-9 and TRBJ2-2 gives the whole variable domain DTGVSQNPRHKITKRGQNVTFRCDPISEHNRLYWYRQTLGQGPEFLTYFQNEAQLEKSRLLSDRFSAERPKGSFSTLEIQRTEQGDSAMYLCASFYYTGELFFGEGSRLTVL.

As for this clonotype: The DNA is left out, because the CDR3 cannot be placed on it with certainty; the CDR3 is given as TCRdb lists it. This chain links TRBV25-1 with TRBJ2-5; TRBD2, as called in the table, went unchecked against the DNA. The CDR3 contains 15 residues when both ends are counted. Germline V gene sequence: CDR1 MGHDK, CDR2 SYGVNS. CDR3 region: CACSARAEGQETQYF.